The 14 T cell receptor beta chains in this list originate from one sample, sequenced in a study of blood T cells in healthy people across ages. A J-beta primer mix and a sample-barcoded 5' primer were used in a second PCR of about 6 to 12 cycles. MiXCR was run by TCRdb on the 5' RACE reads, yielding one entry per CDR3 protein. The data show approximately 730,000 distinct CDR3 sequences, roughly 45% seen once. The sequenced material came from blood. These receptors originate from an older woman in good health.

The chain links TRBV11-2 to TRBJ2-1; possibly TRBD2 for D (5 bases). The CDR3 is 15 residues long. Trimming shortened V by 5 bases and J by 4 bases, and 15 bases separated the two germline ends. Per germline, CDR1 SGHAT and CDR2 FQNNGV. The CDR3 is CASSLEGRNYNEQFF. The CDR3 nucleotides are TGTGCCAGCAGCCTCGAGGGAAGGAATTACAATGAGCAGTTCTTC.

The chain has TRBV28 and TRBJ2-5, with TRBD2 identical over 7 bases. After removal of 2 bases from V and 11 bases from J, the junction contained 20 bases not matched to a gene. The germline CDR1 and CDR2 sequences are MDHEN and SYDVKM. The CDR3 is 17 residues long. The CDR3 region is CASSLTKGTSFRREQYF. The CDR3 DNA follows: TGTGCCAGCAGTTTAACTAAAGGGACTTCCTTTCGGCGGGAGCAGTACTTC.

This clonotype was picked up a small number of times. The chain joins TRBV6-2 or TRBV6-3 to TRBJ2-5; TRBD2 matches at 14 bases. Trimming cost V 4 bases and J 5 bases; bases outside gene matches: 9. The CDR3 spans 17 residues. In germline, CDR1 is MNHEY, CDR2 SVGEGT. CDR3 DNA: TGTGCCAGCAGTTTCGGAGGGACTAGCGGGAGTTGGGAGACCCAGTACTTC. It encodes CASSFGGTSGSWETQYF.

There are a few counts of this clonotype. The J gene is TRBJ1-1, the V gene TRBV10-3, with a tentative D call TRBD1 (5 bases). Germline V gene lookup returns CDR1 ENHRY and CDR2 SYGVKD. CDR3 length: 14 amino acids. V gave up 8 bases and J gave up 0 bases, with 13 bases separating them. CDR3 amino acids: CAIGQGLMNTEAFF. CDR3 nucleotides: TGTGCCATCGGCCAGGGCCTTATGAACACTGAAGCTTTCTTT.

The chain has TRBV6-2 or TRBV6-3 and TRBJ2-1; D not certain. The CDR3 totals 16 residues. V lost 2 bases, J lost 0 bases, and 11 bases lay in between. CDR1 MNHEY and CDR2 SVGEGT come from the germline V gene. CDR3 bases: TGTGCCAGCAGTTACGGACGAGTCAGCTCCTACAATGAGCAGTTCTTC. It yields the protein CASSYGRVSSYNEQFF.

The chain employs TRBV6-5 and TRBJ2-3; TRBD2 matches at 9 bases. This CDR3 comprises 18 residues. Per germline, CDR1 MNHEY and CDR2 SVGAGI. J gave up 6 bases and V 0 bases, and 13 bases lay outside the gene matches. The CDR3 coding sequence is TGTGCCAGCAGTTACTCGATAGGTTCTAGCGGGATGTGGGATACGCAGTATTTT. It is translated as CASSYSIGSSGMWDTQYF.

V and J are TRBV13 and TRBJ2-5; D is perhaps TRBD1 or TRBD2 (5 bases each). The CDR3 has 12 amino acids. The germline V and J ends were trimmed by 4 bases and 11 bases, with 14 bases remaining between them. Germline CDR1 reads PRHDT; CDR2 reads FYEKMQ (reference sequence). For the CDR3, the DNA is TGTGCCAGCAGCTGGGGACGGAAAGAGCAGTACTTC. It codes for CASSWGRKEQYF.

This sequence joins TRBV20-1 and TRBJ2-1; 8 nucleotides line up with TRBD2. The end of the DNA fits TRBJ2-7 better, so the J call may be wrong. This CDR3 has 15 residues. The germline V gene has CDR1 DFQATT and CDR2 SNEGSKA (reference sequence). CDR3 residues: CSARQRGSSYNEQYF. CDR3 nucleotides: TGCAGTGCTAGGCAGCGGGGGAGCTCCTACAATGAGCAGTACTTC.

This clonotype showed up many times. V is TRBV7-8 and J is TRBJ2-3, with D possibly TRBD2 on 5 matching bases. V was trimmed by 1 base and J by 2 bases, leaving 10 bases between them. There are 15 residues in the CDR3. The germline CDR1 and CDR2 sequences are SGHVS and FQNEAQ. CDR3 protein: CASSLVISDTDTQYF. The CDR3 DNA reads TGTGCCAGCAGCTTAGTGATTAGCGACACAGATACGCAGTATTTT.

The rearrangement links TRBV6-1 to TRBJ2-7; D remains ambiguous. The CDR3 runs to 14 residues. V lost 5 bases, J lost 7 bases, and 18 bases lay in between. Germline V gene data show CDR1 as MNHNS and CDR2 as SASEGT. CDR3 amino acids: CASSPQSLYNEQYF. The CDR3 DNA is TGTGCCAGCAGTCCACAGTCGTTATACAATGAGCAGTACTTC.

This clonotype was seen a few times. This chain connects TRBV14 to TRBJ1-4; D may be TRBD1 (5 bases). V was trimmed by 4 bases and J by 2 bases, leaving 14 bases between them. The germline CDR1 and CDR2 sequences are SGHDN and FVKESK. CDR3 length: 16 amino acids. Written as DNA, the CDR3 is TGTGCCAGCAGCCCGACTTCAGGGTCGACTAATGAAAAACTGTTTTTT. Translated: CASSPTSGSTNEKLFF.

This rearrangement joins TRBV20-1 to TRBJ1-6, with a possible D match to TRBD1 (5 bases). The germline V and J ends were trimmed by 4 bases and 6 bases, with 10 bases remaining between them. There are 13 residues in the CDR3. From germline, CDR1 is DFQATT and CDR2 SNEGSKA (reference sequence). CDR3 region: CSAKTAPNSPLHF. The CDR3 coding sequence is TGCAGTGCTAAGACAGCCCCTAATTCACCCCTCCACTTT.

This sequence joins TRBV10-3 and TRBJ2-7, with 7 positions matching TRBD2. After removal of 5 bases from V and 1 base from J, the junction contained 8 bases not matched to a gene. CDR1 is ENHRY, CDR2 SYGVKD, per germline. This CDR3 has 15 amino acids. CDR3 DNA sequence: TGTGCCATCAGTCCCCAAGCGGGACTGTCCTACGAGCAGTACTTC. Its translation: CAISPQAGLSYEQYF.

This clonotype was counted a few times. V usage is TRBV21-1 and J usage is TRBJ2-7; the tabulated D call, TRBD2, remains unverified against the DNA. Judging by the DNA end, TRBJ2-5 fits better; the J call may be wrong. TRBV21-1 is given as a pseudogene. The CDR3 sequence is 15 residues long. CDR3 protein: CASSKPGGIGETQYF. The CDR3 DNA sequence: TGTGCCAGCAGCAAGCCGGGGGGAATAGGAGAGACCCAGTACTTC.